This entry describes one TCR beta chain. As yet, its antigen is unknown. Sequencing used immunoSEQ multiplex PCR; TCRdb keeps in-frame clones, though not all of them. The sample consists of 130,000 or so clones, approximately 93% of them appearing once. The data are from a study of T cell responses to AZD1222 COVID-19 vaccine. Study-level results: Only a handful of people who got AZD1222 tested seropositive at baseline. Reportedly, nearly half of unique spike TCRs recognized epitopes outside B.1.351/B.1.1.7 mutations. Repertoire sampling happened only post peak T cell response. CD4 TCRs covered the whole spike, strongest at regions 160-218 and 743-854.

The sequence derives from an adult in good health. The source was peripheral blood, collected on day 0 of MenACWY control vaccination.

CDR3 sequence: CASRAGNTGELFF. The CDR3, as DNA: TGTGCCAGCAGGGCAGGTAACACCGGGGAGCTGTTTTTT. The V and J genes are TRBV6-5 and TRBJ2-2; D gene uncertain. In germline, CDR1 is MNHEY, CDR2 SVGAGI. Trimming cost V 6 bases and J 2 bases, with 7 bases left between them. The CDR3 has 13 amino acids.